This paragraph reports one TCR beta chain. Antigen specificity is unknown. TCRdb called the RT-PCR reads again in MiXCR, with one record for every CDR3 protein. In the table there are about half a million distinct CDR3 sequences, approximately 24% of which are singletons. These data are taken from a study of response to subunit inactivated influenza vaccine. Overall study results and limits: The study's authors posited that every seasonal influenza vaccination enlists few new T cells.

V lost 1 base, J lost 6 bases, and 12 bases lay in between. The CDR3 runs 15 residues. Germline values: CDR1 LGHNA, CDR2 YSLEER. The chain carries TRBV4-3 and TRBJ2-2, with TRBD1 as a possible D gene (5 bases). This specimen consisted of CD4+ T cells sorted from PBMCs, obtained around 5 days after vaccination. This TCR was sampled from a man aged 45-65 years who received an inactivated influenza vaccine. CDR3 sequence reads: CASSQVPKGPGELFF. The DNA for the CDR3 is TGCGCCAGCAGCCAAGTACCCAAGGGGCCCGGGGAGCTGTTTTTT.